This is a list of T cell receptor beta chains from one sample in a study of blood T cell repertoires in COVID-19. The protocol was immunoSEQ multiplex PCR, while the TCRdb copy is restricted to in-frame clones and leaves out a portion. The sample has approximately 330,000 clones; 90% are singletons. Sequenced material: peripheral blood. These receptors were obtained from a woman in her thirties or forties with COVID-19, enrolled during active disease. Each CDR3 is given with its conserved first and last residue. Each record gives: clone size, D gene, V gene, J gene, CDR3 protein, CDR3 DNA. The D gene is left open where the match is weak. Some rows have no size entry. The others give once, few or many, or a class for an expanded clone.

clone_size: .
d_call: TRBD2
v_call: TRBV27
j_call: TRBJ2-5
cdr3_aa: CASSLRPSGRRETQYF
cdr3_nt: TGTGCCAGCAGTTTGCGTCCTAGCGGGAGGCGGGAGACCCAGTACTTC

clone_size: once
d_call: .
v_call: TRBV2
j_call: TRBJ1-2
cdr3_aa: CASSEDGYGYTF
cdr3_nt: TGTGCCAGCAGTGAAGACGGGTATGGCTACACCTTC

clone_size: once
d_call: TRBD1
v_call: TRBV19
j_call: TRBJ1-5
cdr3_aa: CASSSRTGGNQPQHF
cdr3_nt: TGTGCCAGTAGTTCCCGGACAGGGGGCAATCAGCCCCAGCATTTT

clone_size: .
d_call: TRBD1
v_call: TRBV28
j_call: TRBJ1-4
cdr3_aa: CASLETGTEKLFF
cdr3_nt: TGTGCCAGTCTGGAGACAGGGACTGAAAAACTGTTTTTT

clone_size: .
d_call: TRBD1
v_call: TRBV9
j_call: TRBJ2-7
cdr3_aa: CARLPGQGVYEQYF
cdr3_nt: TGTGCCAGGCTTCCGGGACAGGGTGTCTACGAGCAGTACTTC

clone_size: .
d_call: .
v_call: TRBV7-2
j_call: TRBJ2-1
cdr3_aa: CASSLVRGNEQFF
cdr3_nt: TGTGCCAGCAGCTTAGTCAGGGGCAATGAGCAGTTCTTC

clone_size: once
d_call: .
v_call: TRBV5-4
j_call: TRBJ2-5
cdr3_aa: CASSTPAGPQETQYF
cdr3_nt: TGTGCCAGCAGCACTCCGGCAGGGCCCCAAGAGACCCAGTACTTC

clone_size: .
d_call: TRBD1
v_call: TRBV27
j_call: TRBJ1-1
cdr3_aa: CASSASDRGWVAFF
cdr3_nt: TGTGCCAGCAGTGCATCGGACAGGGGGTGGGTAGCTTTCTTT

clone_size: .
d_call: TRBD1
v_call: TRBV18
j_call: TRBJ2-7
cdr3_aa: CASSRGTGRYEQYF
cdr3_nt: TGTGCCAGCTCACGTGGGACAGGGAGGTACGAGCAGTACTTC

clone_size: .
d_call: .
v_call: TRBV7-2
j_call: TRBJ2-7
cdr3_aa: CASSSPTGYEQYF
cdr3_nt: TGTGCCAGCAGCTCCCCGACTGGCTACGAGCAGTACTTC

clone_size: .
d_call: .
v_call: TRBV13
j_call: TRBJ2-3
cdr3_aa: CASSLLVKADTQYF
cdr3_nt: TGTGCCAGCAGCTTACTAGTCAAAGCAGATACGCAGTATTTT

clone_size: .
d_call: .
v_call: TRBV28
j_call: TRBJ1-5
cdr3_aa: CASSRGRVGNQPQHF
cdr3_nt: TGTGCCAGCAGTCGGGGAAGGGTTGGGAATCAGCCCCAGCATTTT

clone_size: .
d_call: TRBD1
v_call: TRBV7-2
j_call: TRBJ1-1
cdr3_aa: CASRRQGPFTEAFF
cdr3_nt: TGTGCCAGCAGACGACAGGGGCCGTTTACTGAAGCTTTCTTT

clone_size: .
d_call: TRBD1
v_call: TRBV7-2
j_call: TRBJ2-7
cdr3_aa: CASSLVTGGTYEQYF
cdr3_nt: TGTGCCAGCAGCCTCGTGACAGGGGGCACCTACGAGCAGTACTTC

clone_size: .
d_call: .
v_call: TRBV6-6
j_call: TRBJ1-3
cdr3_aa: CASSYLQGSSGNTIYF
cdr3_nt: TGTGCCAGCAGTTACCTCCAGGGCAGCTCTGGAAACACCATATATTTT

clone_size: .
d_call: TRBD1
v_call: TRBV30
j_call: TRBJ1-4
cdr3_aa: CAWSRTGRDIIEKLFF
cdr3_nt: TGTGCCTGGAGCAGGACAGGACGTGATATCATAGAAAAACTGTTTTTT

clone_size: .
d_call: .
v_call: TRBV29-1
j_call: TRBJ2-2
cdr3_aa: CSVAWHSGELFF
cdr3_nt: TGCAGCGTCGCCTGGCACAGCGGGGAGCTGTTTTTT

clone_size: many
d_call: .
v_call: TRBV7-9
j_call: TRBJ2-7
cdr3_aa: CASSLDGTGGEQYF
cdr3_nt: TGTGCCAGCAGCTTAGACGGGACCGGGGGCGAGCAGTACTTC

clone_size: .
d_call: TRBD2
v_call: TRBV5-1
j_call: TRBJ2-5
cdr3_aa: CASSLTLAGKETQYF
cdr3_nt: TGCGCCAGCAGCTTGACGCTAGCGGGAAAAGAGACCCAGTACTTC

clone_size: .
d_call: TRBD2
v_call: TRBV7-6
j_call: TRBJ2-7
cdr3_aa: CASSLVAGGRSYEQYF
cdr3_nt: TGTGCCAGCAGCTTGGTAGCGGGAGGCCGCTCCTACGAGCAGTACTTC

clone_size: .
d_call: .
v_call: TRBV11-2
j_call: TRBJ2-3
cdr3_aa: CASSWGISTDTQYF
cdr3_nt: TGTGCCAGCAGCTGGGGCATCAGCACAGATACGCAGTATTTT